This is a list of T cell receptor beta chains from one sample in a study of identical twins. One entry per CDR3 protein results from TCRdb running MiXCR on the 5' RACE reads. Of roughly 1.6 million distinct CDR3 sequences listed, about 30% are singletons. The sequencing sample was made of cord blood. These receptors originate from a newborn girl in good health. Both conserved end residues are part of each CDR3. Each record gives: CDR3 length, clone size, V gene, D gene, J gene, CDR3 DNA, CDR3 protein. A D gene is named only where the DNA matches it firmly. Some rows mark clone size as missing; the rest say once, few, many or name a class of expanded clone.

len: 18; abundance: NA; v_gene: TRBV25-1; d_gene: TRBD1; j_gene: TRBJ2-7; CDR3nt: TGTGCCAGCAGTGAATCCCTCGGCCCGACAGGGCGAAACTACGAGCAGTACTTC; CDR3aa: CASSESLGPTGRNYEQYF
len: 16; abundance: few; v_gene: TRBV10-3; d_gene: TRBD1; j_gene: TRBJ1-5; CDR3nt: TGTGCCATCAAGGGAGAGGGACAGTACAGCAATCAGCCCCAGCATTTT; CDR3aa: CAIKGEGQYSNQPQHF
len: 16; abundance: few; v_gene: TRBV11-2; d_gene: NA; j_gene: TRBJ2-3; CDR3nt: TGTGCCAGCAGAAATATAAGGGGGAGGATCGCAGATACGCAGTATTTT; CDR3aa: CASRNIRGRIADTQYF
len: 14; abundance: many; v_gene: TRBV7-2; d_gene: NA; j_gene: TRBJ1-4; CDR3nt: TGTGCCAGCAGCTTCAGCGCAACTAATGAAAAACTGTTTTTT; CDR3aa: CASSFSATNEKLFF
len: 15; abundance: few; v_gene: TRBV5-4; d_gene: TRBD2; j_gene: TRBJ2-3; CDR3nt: TGTGCCAGCAGGGGCGGGGGGGCTACCACAGATACGCAGTATTTT; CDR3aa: CASRGGGATTDTQYF
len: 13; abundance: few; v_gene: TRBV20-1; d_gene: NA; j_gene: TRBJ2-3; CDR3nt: TGCAGTGCTCCGGAGTCTAGCACAGATACGCAGTATTTT; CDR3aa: CSAPESSTDTQYF
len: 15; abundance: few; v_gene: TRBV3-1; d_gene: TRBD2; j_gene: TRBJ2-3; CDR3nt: TGTGCCAGCAGCCACCAGCGGGGGATCACAGATACGCAGTATTTT; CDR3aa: CASSHQRGITDTQYF
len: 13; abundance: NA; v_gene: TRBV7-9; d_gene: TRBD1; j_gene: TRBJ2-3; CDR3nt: TGTTCACCCGGGACAGGGTTCACAGATACGCAGTATTTT; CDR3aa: CSPGTGFTDTQYF
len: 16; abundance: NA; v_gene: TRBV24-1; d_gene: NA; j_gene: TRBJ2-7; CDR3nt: TGTGCCACCAGTGATTTGGGACAGAGCTCCTACAATGAGCAGTACTTC; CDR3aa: CATSDLGQSSYNEQYF
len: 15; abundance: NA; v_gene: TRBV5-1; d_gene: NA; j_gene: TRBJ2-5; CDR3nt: TGCGCCAGCAGCTTGGTGGACTCGCTTCAAGAGACCCAGTACTTC; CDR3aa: CASSLVDSLQETQYF
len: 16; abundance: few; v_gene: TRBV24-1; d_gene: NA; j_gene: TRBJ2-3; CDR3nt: TGTGCCACCAGTGATTTGGACCACGGTGGCACAGATACGCAGTATTTT; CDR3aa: CATSDLDHGGTDTQYF
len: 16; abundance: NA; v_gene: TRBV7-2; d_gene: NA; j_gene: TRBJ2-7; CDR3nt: TGTGCCAGCAGCTTACGACCCTTGGACTGGGGTTACGAGCAGTACTTC; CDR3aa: CASSLRPLDWGYEQYF
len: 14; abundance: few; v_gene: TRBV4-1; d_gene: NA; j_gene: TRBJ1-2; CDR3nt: TGCGCCAGCAGCCAACGACGACACCCCTATGGCTACACCTTC; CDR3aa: CASSQRRHPYGYTF
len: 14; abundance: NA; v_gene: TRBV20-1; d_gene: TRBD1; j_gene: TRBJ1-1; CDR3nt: TGCAGTGCCACAAGGAACAGGGGAAACACTGAAGCTTTCTTT; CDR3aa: CSATRNRGNTEAFF
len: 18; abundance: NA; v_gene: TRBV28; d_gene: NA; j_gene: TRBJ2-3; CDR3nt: TGTGCCAGCAGTTTCCTTACGGGGAGATTTTCAGCGACAGATACGCAGTATTTT; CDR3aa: CASSFLTGRFSATDTQYF
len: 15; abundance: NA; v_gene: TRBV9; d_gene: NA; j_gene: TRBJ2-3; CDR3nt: TGTGCCAGCAGCGTAGTGCTAGGGGGGACAGATACGCAGTATTTT; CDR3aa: CASSVVLGGTDTQYF
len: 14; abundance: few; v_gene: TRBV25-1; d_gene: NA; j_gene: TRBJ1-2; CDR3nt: TGTGCCAGCAGTGGTTTGGAGGGATTGGGTGGCTACACCTTC; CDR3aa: CASSGLEGLGGYTF
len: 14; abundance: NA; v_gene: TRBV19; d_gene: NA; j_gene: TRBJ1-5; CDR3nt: TGTGCCAGTAGTCCCTCGGGAAGGAGTCAGCCCCAGCATTTT; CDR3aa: CASSPSGRSQPQHF
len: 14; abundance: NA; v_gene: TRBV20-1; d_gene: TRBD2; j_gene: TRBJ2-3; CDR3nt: TGCAGTTGTCCCGGACTAGCGGGTACAGATACGCAGTATTTT; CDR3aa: CSCPGLAGTDTQYF
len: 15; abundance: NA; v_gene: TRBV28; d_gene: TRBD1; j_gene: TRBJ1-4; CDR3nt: TGTGCCGGATCATGGACAGGCGCCCGCGAGGGAAAACTGTTTTTT; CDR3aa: CAGSWTGAREGKLFF
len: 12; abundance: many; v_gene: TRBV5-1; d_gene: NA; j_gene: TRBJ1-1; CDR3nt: TGTGCCAGCAGTGGGGGGAACACTGAAGCTTTCTTT; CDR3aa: CASSGGNTEAFF
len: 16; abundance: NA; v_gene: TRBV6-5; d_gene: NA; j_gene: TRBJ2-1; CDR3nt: TGTGCCAGCAGTTACTCGAGGCTAGTGGGATTGAATGAGCAGTTCTTC; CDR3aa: CASSYSRLVGLNEQFF
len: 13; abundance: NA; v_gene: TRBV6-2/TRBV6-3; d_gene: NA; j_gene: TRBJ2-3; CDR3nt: TGTGCCAGCACTGGGCGGTACACAGATACGCAGTATTTT; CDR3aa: CASTGRYTDTQYF